This T cell receptor (beta chain) was obtained from a study of blood T cell repertoires in COVID-19. TCRdb's copy holds only in-frame clones and misses some; the assay was immunoSEQ multiplex PCR. The table lists about 160,000 clones, around 85% of them singletons. Trimming took 4 bases from V and 4 from J, leaving 20 bases between them. The CDR3 is made up of 17 amino acids. The germline CDR1 and CDR2 sequences are SGHTA and FQGTGA. The sample taken for sequencing was peripheral blood. The TCR was taken from a man between 70 and 80 years old with acute or convalescent COVID-19. The J gene is TRBJ2-1, the V gene TRBV7-3; D is perhaps TRBD2 (6 bases). The CDR3 DNA sequence: TGTGCCAGCAGCTCTATACCCCTAATAGCGGATTACAATGAGCAGTTCTTC. It encodes CASSSIPLIADYNEQFF.